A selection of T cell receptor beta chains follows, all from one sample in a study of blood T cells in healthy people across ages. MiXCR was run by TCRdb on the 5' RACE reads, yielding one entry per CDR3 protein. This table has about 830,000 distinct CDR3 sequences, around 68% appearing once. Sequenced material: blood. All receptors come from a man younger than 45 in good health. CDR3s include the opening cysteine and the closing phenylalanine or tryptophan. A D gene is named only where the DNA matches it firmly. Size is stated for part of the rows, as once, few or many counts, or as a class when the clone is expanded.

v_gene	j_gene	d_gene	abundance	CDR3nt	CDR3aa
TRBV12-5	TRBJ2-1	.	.	TGTGCTAGTGGTTTGCCCACCAATGAGCAGTTCTTC	CASGLPTNEQFF
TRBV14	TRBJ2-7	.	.	TGTGCCAGCAGCCAAGAGGAACAGGGTCGCGGTGACGAGCAGTACTTC	CASSQEEQGRGDEQYF
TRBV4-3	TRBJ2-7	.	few	TGCGCCAGCAGCCAAGATTTTTACATCTCCTACGAGCAGTACTTC	CASSQDFYISYEQYF
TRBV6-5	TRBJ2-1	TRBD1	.	TGTGCCAGCAGCACAGACAGGGGGCTAAACACTGAGCAGTTCTTC	CASSTDRGLNTEQFF
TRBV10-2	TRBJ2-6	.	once	TGCGCAGGCTACGGGAGCCAATCTGGGGCCAACGTCCTGACTTTC	CAGYGSQSGANVLTF
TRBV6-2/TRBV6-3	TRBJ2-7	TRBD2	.	TGTGCCAGCAGTTTAGCGGGGACTTCTATGGAGTACTTC	CASSLAGTSMEYF
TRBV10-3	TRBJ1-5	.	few	TGTGCCATCAGTCCGAGCAAGGTTCAGCCCCAGCATTTT	CAISPSKVQPQHF
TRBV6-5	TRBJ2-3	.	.	TGTGCCAGCAGGTACAGGGTTGACACAGATACGCAGTATTTT	CASRYRVDTDTQYF
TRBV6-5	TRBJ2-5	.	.	TGTGCCAGCAGGGAGTTCAGGGGGGGCCAAGAGACCCAGTACTTC	CASREFRGGQETQYF
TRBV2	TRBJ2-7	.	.	TGTGCCAGCAGTGAGGAGTTCGAGCAGTACTTC	CASSEEFEQYF
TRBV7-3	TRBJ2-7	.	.	TGTGCCAGCAGCTTAATAGGGGCAGCAGTTTACGAGCAGTACTTC	CASSLIGAAVYEQYF
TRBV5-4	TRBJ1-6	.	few	TGTGCCAGTTTCCCCGGGGGGGGGCGACGAGTGAATTCACCCCTCCACTTT	CASFPGGGRRVNSPLHF